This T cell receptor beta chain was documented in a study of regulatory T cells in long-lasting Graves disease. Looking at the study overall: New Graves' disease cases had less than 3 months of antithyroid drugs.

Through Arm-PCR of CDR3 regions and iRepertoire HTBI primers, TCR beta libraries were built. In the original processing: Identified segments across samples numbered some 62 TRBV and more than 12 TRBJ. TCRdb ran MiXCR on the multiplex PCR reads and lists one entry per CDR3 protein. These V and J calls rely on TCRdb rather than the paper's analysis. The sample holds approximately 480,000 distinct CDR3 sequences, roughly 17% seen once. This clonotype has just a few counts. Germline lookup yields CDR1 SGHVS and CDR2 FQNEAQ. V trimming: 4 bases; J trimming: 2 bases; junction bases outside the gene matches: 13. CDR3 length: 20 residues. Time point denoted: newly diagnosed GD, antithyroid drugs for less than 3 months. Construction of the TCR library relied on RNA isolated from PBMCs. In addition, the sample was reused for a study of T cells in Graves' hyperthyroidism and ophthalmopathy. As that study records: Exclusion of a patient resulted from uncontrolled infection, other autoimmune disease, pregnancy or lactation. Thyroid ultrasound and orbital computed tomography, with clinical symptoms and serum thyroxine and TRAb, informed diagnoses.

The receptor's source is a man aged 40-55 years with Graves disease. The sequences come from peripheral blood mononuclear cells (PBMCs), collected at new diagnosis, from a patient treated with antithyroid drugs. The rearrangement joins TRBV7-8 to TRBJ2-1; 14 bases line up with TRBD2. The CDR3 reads CASSSGQGTSGSKTYNEQFF. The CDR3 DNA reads TGTGCCAGCAGCTCGGGACAGGGGACTAGCGGGAGTAAGACCTACAATGAGCAGTTCTTC.